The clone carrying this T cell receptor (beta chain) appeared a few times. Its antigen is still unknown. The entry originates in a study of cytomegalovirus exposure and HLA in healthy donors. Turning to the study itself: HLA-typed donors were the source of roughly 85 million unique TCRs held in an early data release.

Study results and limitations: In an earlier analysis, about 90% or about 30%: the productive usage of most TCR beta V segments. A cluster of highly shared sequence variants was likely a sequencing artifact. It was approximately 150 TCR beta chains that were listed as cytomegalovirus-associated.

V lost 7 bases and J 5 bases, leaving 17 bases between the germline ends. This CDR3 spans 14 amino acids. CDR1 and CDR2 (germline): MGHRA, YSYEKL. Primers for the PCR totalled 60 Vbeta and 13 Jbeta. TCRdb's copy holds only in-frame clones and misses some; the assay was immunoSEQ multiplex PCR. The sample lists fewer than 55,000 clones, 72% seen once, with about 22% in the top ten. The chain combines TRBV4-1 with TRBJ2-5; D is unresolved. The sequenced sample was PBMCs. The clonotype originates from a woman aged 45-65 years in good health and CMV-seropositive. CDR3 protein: CASTRNPLAETQYF. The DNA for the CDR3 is TGCGCCAGCACCCGCAATCCCCTTGCGGAGACCCAGTACTTC.